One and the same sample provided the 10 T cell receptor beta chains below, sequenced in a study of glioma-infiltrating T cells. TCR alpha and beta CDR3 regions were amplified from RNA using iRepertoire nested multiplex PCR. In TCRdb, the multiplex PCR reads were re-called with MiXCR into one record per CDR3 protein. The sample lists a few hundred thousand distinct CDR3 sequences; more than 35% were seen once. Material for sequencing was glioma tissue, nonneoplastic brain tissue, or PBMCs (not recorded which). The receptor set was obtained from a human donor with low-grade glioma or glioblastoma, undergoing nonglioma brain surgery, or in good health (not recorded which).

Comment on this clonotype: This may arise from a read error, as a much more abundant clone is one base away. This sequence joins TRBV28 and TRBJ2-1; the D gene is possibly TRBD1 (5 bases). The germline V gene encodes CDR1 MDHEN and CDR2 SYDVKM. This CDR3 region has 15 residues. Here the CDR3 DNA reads TGTGCCAGCAGTCTCAGGGCTTACTCCTACAATAAGCAGTTCTTC. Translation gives CASSLRAYSYNKQFF.

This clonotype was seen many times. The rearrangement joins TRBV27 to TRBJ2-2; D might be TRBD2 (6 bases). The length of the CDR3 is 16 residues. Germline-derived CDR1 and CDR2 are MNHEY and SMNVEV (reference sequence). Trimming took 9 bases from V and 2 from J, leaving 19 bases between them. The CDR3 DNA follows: TGTGCCAGACCGACTAGTTGCCGACTCAACACCGGGGAGCTGTTTTTT. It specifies CARPTSCRLNTGELFF.

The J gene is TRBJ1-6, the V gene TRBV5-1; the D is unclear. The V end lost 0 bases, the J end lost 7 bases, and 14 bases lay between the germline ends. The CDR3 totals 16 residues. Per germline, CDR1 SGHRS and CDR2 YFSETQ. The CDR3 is CASSLASLQGNSPLHF. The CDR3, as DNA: TGCGCCAGCAGCTTGGCCAGCCTCCAAGGCAATTCACCCCTCCACTTT.

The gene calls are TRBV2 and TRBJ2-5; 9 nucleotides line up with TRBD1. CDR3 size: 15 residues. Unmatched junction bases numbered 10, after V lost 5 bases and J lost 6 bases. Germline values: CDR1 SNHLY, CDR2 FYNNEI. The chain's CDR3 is CASSTTGGTAQTQYF. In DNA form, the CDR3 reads TGTGCCAGCAGTACCACAGGGGGCACTGCACAGACCCAGTACTTC.

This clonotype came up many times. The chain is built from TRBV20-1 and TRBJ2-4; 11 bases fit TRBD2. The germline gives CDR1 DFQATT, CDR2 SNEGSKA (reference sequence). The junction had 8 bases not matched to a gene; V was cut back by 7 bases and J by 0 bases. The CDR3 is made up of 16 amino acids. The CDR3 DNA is TGCAGTGTCCCGGGACTAGCGGTTCTAGCCAAAAACATTCAGTACTTC. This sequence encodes CSVPGLAVLAKNIQYF.

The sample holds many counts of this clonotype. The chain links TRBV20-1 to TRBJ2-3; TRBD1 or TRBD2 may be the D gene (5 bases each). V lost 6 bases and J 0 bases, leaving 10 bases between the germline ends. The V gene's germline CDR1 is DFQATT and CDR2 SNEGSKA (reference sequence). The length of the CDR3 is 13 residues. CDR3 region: CSATGLSTDTQYF. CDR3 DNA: TGCAGTGCCACGGGGCTGAGCACAGATACGCAGTATTTT.

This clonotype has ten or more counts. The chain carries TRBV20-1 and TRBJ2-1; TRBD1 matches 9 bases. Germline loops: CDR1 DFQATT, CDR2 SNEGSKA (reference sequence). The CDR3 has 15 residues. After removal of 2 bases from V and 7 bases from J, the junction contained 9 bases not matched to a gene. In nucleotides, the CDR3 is TGCAGTGCTAGACACAGGGGGCACAAGTCGAATGAGCAGTTCTTC. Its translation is CSARHRGHKSNEQFF.

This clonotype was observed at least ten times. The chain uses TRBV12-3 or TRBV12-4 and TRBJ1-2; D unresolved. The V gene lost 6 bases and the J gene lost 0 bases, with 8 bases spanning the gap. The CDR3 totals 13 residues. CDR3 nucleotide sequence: TGTGCCAGCAGCCTATCTCCTAACTATGGCTACACCTTC. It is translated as CASSLSPNYGYTF.

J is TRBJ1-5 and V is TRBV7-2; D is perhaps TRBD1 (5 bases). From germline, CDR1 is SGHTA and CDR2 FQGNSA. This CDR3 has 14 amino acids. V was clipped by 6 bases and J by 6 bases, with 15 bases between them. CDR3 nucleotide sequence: TGTGCCAGCAGTGACAGAAGCATGAGTCAGCCCCAGCATTTT. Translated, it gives CASSDRSMSQPQHF.

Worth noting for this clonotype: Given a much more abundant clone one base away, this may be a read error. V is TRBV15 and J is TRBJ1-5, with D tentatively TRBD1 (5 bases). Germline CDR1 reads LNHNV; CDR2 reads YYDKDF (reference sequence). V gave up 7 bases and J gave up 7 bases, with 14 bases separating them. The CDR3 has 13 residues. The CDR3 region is CATIVGAGQPQHF. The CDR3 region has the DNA TGTGCCACCATAGTTGGGGCCGGGCAGCCCCAGCATTTT. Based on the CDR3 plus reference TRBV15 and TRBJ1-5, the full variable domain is DAMVIQNPRYQVTQFGKPVTLSCSQTLNHNVMYWYQQKSSQAPKLLFHYYDKDFNNEADTPDNFQSRRPNTSFCFLDIRSPGLGDTAMYLCATIVGAGQPQHFGDGTRLSIL.